Below are 23 T cell receptor beta chains sequenced from a single sample in a study of T cells in Graves' hyperthyroidism and ophthalmopathy. It was RNA transcripts that yielded the amplified TCR beta CDR3 regions. TCR CDR3 regions were first amplified by RT-PCR with HTBI primers. MiXCR was run by TCRdb on the multiplex PCR reads, yielding one entry per CDR3 protein. This sample has 490,000 or so distinct CDR3 sequences, with roughly 15% found just once. Sequenced material: blood. The receptors come from a woman aged 25 to 39 with Graves' ophthalmopathy.

This clonotype was recorded at least ten times. This chain links TRBV20-1 with TRBJ1-5, with TRBD1 matching 10 bases. The CDR3 has 15 amino acids. Germline CDR1 reads DFQATT; CDR2 reads SNEGSKA (reference sequence). V dropped 0 bases and J dropped 7; count of bases not matched to a gene: 6. CDR3: CSARDGTGDRQPQHF. CDR3 coding DNA: TGCAGTGCTAGAGACGGGACAGGGGATAGGCAGCCCCAGCATTTT.

In this sample, this clonotype turned up a few times. The chain carries TRBV20-1 and TRBJ2-2; 8 nucleotides line up with TRBD2. Trimming took 3 bases from V and 6 from J; bases not matched to a gene: 6. Germline V CDR1 and CDR2: DFQATT, SNEGSKA (reference sequence). CDR3 length: 14 amino acids. CDR3 coding DNA: TGCAGTGCTAGTTTTCTCGGGAGGGCCGGGGAGCTGTTTTTT. Protein: CSASFLGRAGELFF.

There are a few counts of this clonotype. The chain uses TRBV27 and TRBJ1-2, with a weak D call TRBD1 (5 bases). Trimming pared 5 bases from V and 4 bases from J, leaving 11 bases between. Germline CDR1 MNHEY, CDR2 SMNVEV (reference sequence). This CDR3 region has 13 residues. The CDR3 sequence is CASSKRQSYGYTF. The CDR3 region has the DNA TGTGCCAGCAGTAAGAGACAGAGCTATGGCTACACCTTC.

This chain uses TRBV7-9 with TRBJ2-7; D remains unclear. CDR3 length equals 16 residues. Germline values: CDR1 SEHNR, CDR2 FQNEAQ (reference sequence). The germline V and J ends were trimmed by 4 bases and 0 bases, with 16 bases remaining between them. Here the CDR3 DNA reads TGTGCCAGCAGCTCTATGGGCCCGGACGACTCCTACGAGCAGTACTTC. This sequence encodes CASSSMGPDDSYEQYF.

There are a few counts of this clonotype. This rearrangement joins TRBV5-6 to TRBJ1-6, with D hard to call. The V gene's germline CDR1 is SGHDT and CDR2 YYEEEE. V was shortened by 2 bases and J by 6 bases, with 12 bases between the two germline ends. The CDR3 covers 15 residues. The CDR3 sequence is CASSLTAASNSPLHF. CDR3 DNA: TGTGCCAGCAGCTTAACGGCAGCCTCTAATTCACCCCTCCACTTT.

This clonotype was observed a handful of times. V gene TRBV7-6 combines with J gene TRBJ1-1; 8 nucleotides align to TRBD1. CDR3 length: 15 residues. V lost 5 bases and J lost 5; bases outside the gene matches: 10. Looked up from germline, CDR1 is SGHVS and CDR2 is FNYEAQ. This CDR3 reads CASSPYRGLRTEAFF. In nucleotides, the CDR3 is TGTGCCAGCAGCCCCTACAGGGGGTTAAGGACTGAAGCTTTCTTT.

This clonotype was observed a handful of times. The chain employs TRBV29-1 and TRBJ1-1; D remains ambiguous. V lost 0 bases, J lost 5 bases, and 7 bases lay in between. The CDR3 has 12 residues. CDR1 is SQVTM and CDR2 is ANQGSEA in the germline V gene. This CDR3 reads CSVEDGETEAFF. In nucleotides, the CDR3 is TGCAGCGTTGAAGATGGTGAAACTGAAGCTTTCTTT.

In the case of this clonotype: It is unclear where the CDR3 begins or ends on the DNA, so no DNA is shown, and the CDR3 is as TCRdb lists it. The chain joins TRBV6-5 to TRBJ2-3; TRBD1 was called by the table and not checked on the DNA. The germline V gene has CDR1 MNHEY and CDR2 SVGAGI. Ends included, the CDR3 has 16 residues. The CDR3 region is CASSSSGARRVDTQYF.

V is TRBV6-2 or TRBV6-3 and J is TRBJ2-2; no firm D call. Trimming shortened V by 1 base and J by 6 bases, and 9 bases separated the two germline ends. Per germline, CDR1 MNHEY and CDR2 SVGEGT. This CDR3 is 14 amino acids long. CDR3 protein: CASSYYGVAGELFF. The CDR3 DNA reads as TGTGCCAGCAGTTACTACGGAGTAGCCGGGGAGCTGTTTTTT.

There are many counts of this clonotype. The rearrangement uses TRBV18 and TRBJ2-3; a possible D gene is TRBD2 (6 bases). Trimming cost V 7 bases and J 2 bases, with 13 bases left between them. Germline V lookup: CDR1 KGHSH, CDR2 LQKENI. The CDR3 length is 14 residues. CDR3 sequence: CASLTAGLTDTQYF. Here the CDR3 DNA reads TGTGCCAGCTTGACAGCGGGCCTCACAGATACGCAGTATTTT.

Remarks on this clonotype: This may stem from a read error, because a much larger clone lies one nucleotide away. J is TRBJ1-1 and V is TRBV30; TRBD1 might be the D (5 bases). V shed 2 bases and J shed 4 bases, with 8 bases lying between them. The CDR3 contains 12 residues. CDR1 GTSNPN and CDR2 SVGIG come from the germline V gene (reference sequence). The CDR3 reads CAWSWGSTEAFF. CDR3 in DNA: TGTGCCTGGAGTTGGGGGAGCACTGAAGCTTTCTTT.

The table lists this clonotype with many counts. The genes are TRBV3-1 and TRBJ1-3; D ambiguous. CDR3 length equals 14 residues. Trimming left V 4 bases short and J 0 bases short, with 7 bases between. Germline V gives CDR1 LGHDT, CDR2 YNNKEL (reference sequence). The DNA for the CDR3 is TGTGCCAGCAGCCCCAGTCTCTCTGGAAACACCATATATTTT. Its protein is CASSPSLSGNTIYF.

This clonotype showed up many times. V usage is TRBV7-3 and J usage is TRBJ1-1, with D hard to call. CDR1 SGHTA and CDR2 FQGTGA come from the germline V gene. With 2 bases removed from V and 0 bases from J, the gap between germline ends came to 4 bases. The length of the CDR3 is 13 residues. CDR3 bases: TGTGCCAGCAGCTTATTAATGAACACTGAAGCTTTCTTT. It encodes CASSLLMNTEAFF.

In its sample, this clonotype was seen many times. The chain recombines TRBV2 with TRBJ2-1, with D possibly being TRBD2 (5 bases). Germline lookup yields CDR1 SNHLY and CDR2 FYNNEI. The CDR3 runs 10 residues. Deletions cut 8 bases from V and 8 bases from J, with 7 bases between. The CDR3 DNA sequence: TGTGCCAGCTGGCGGGATGAGCAGTTCTTC. Translating it yields CASWRDEQFF.

This clonotype has ten or more counts. CDR3 sequence: CASSFFTGELFF. CDR3 coding DNA: TGTGCCAGCAGCTTCTTCACCGGGGAGCTGTTTTTT. The chain has TRBV11-2 and TRBJ2-2; no definite D call. Deletions cut 3 bases from V and 4 bases from J, with 3 bases between. Germline CDR1 and CDR2: SGHAT and FQNNGV. The CDR3 sequence is 12 residues long.

This clonotype was found many times. The chain links TRBV6-2 or TRBV6-3 to TRBJ1-2; D might be TRBD1 (6 bases). Germline V gene data show CDR1 as MNHEY and CDR2 as SVGEGT. Deletions cut 6 bases from V and 7 bases from J, with 18 bases between. The CDR3 loop spans 14 amino acids. The CDR3: CASSSGALIGGYTF. The CDR3 DNA sequence: TGTGCCAGCAGCTCGGGGGCGCTAATTGGTGGCTACACCTTC.

This clonotype was found a few times. The rearrangement joins TRBV6-1 to TRBJ2-2; TRBD2 might be the D (5 bases). The length of the CDR3 is 16 residues. Germline V CDR1 and CDR2: MNHNS, SASEGT. Trimming removed 2 bases at V and 5 bases at J, with 15 bases between. DNA of the CDR3: TGTGCCAGCAGTGAACACCCCGGGGTCGCAACCGGGGAGCTGTTTTTT. This sequence encodes CASSEHPGVATGELFF.

This clonotype has more than one count but fewer than ten. CDR3 DNA sequence: TGTGCCAGCAGTTCCTCGGATCGAGAGGCGTCCTACGAGCAGTACTTC. It is translated as CASSSSDREASYEQYF. The J gene is TRBJ2-7, the V gene TRBV27; no firm D call. The CDR3 length is 16 residues. V shed 4 bases and J shed 1 base, with 17 bases lying between them. Germline CDR1 MNHEY, CDR2 SMNVEV (reference sequence).

This clonotype was observed a few times. V is TRBV4-3 and J is TRBJ2-1; TRBD1 matches 10 bases. The CDR3 is 16 residues long. The V gene end was trimmed by 3 bases and the J gene end by 10 bases; junction bases not matched to a gene: 12. Looked up from germline, CDR1 is LGHNA and CDR2 is YSLEER. DNA for the CDR3: TGCGCCAGCAGCCAGGAACGGACAGGGGGGATAGGGGAGCAGTTCTTC. Protein product: CASSQERTGGIGEQFF.

The rearrangement links TRBV10-2 to TRBJ2-2, with TRBD1 matching over 10 bases. CDR3 length: 18 amino acids. Trimming removed 2 bases from V and 6 bases from J; junction bases left unmatched: 12. Germline values: CDR1 WSHSY, CDR2 SAAADI. CDR3 sequence reads: CASSERIWDRGRSGELFF. The CDR3 DNA sequence: TGCGCCAGCAGTGAGCGAATTTGGGACAGGGGAAGGTCCGGGGAGCTGTTTTTT.

The chain employs TRBV5-1 and TRBJ2-1, with D perhaps TRBD1 or TRBD2 (7 bases each). V shed 0 bases and J shed 6 bases, with 13 bases lying between them. From germline, CDR1 is SGHRS and CDR2 YFSETQ. The CDR3 is made up of 15 amino acids. Written as DNA, the CDR3 is TGCGCCAGCAGCTTGGGAGGGGGCGGGAGCAATGAGCAGTTCTTC. Its protein product is CASSLGGGGSNEQFF. Using reference TRBV5-1 and TRBJ2-1 for the parts outside the CDR3, the full variable domain is KAGVTQTPRYLIKTRGQQVTLSCSPISGHRSVSWYQQTPGQGLQFLFEYFSETQRNKGNFPGRFSGRQFSNSRSEMNVSTLELGDSALYLCASSLGGGGSNEQFFGPGTRLTVL.

This clonotype occurred many times. The V gene is TRBV7-2, the J gene TRBJ1-3; D gene unclear. V lost 4 bases to trimming and J lost 3 bases, with 22 bases between them. The germline V gene encodes CDR1 SGHTA and CDR2 FQGNSA. The CDR3 consists of 18 residues. CDR3 nucleotide sequence: TGTGCCAGCAGCTGGTTCCCCGAAGACCCCGGCCGTGGAAACACCATATATTTT. It specifies CASSWFPEDPGRGNTIYF.

This clonotype has a count of ten or more. The rearrangement links TRBV20-1 to TRBJ2-1; D is possibly TRBD1 (6 bases). CDR3 length equals 16 residues. CDR1 DFQATT and CDR2 SNEGSKA come from the germline V gene (reference sequence). V was pared by 5 bases and J by 5 bases, with 22 bases between. CDR3 nucleotide sequence: TGCAGTGCTTCAAAGGACAGCGATCCAAGAAACAATGAGCAGTTCTTC. Its protein is CSASKDSDPRNNEQFF.